Here is one TCR beta chain with its context. The data were taken from a study of T cells in Graves' hyperthyroidism and ophthalmopathy. The CDR3 spans 16 residues. The V gene lost 7 bases and the J gene lost 1 base, with 19 bases spanning the gap. Germline lookup yields CDR1 MNHNS and CDR2 SASEGT. RNA transcripts gave rise to amplified TCR beta CDR3 regions. The HTBI primer set drove a first-round RT-PCR of the TCR CDR3. TCRdb itself ran the multiplex PCR reads through MiXCR, one entry per CDR3 protein. The table lists hundreds of thousands of distinct CDR3 sequences, more than 45% of them singletons. Sequences were obtained from peripheral blood or thyroid tissue (not recorded which). The receptor was isolated from a young woman with Graves' hyperthyroidism. The genes are TRBV6-1 and TRBJ1-1; the D gene is possibly TRBD1 (5 bases). The CDR3 nucleotides are TGTGCCAGCACCAACTTCTCCGGGACTGCGAACACTGAAGCTTTCTTT. Its translation is CASTNFSGTANTEAFF.